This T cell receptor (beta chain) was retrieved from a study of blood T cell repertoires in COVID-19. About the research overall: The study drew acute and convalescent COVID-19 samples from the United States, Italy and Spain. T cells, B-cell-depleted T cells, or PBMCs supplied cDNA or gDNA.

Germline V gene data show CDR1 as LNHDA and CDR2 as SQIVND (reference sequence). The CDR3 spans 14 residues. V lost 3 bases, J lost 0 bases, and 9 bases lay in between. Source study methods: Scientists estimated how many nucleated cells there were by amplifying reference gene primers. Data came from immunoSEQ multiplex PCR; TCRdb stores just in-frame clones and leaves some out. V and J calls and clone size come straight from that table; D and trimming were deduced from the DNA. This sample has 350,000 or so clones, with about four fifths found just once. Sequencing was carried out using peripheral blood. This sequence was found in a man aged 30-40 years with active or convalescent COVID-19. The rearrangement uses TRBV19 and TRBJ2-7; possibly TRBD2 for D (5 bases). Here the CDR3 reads CASSITGSSYEQYF. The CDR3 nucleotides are TGTGCCAGTAGTATTACGGGGAGCTCCTACGAGCAGTACTTC.